This T cell receptor delta chain was sequenced for a study of γδ T cells in repeated Plasmodium falciparum infection. Study overall: Four controlled malaria infections with P. falciparum NF54 spanned 644 days.

CDR1 and CDR2 from the germline V gene are GEAIGNYY and EKD. The CDR3 runs to 20 residues. The junction had 15 bases not matched to a gene; V was cut back by 0 bases and J by 0 bases. Flow sorting of PBMC yielded separate Vgamma9/Vdelta2+ and Vdelta2-negative gammadelta T cell populations for bulk repertoire analysis. This clone was seen a handful of times. For this DNA, TCRdb reports the protein of a much larger clone, which diverges at residue 7, most likely from a read error; the protein presented here is translated directly from the DNA. TCRdb re-called the multiplex PCR reads via CATT. Here the sample spans 75,000 to 95,000 delta-chain clones, over 0.75% being singletons.

The V gene is TRDV2, the J gene TRDJ1; TRDD3 agrees at 10 bases. The J gene was not available in TCRdb and was assigned here by matching the DNA to germline segments. This TCR came from a pool of human donors (malaria-infected and uninfected, not separated). Sequenced: gamma-delta T cells from blood. CDR3 bases: TGTGCCTGTGACACCCTGGCGAGGGGTACTGGGGGATCCGACACCGATAAACTCATCTTT. Translating it yields CACDTLARGTGGSDTDKLIF.